These 19 T cell receptor beta chains were all obtained from the same sample, sequenced in a study of response to subunit inactivated influenza vaccine. Using its own MiXCR run on the RT-PCR reads, TCRdb lists one record per CDR3 protein. The sample gives roughly 760,000 distinct CDR3 sequences, about 20% of which show up once; 9.5% to 13% is in the top ten. The sample consisted of PBMCs from blood, taken about 5 days after vaccination. These receptors all come from a man in his fifties who received an inactivated influenza vaccine.

The chain has TRBV11-2 and TRBJ2-3; TRBD2 matches at 13 bases. The germline CDR1 and CDR2 sequences are SGHAT and FQNNGV. V was pared by 7 bases and J by 5 bases, with 6 bases of the junction left unmatched. This CDR3 contains 15 residues. Here the CDR3 reads CASTGLAGAGDTQYF. CDR3 nucleotide sequence: TGTGCCAGCACCGGACTAGCGGGAGCTGGAGATACGCAGTATTTT.

V and J are TRBV9 and TRBJ2-1; 12 positions agree with TRBD2. Losses at the gene ends were 4 bases for V and 8 bases for J; bases not matched to a gene: 4. The CDR3 spans 14 residues. The germline V gene encodes CDR1 SGDLS and CDR2 YYNGEE. CDR3 sequence (DNA): TGTGCCAGCAGCACCTCTAGCGGGGGGGATGAGCAGTTCTTC. The encoded protein is CASSTSSGGDEQFF.

The gene calls are TRBV5-1 and TRBJ2-7, with D possibly being TRBD1 (6 bases). CDR3 size: 13 residues. Germline loops: CDR1 SGHRS, CDR2 YFSETQ. Deletions cut 5 bases from V and 8 bases from J, with 17 bases between. The CDR3 region has the DNA TGCGCCAGCAGTAGTGGGACACTTGGGAAGCAGTACTTC. Protein: CASSSGTLGKQYF.

V is TRBV20-1 and J is TRBJ2-5; D may be TRBD1 (6 bases). V lost 5 bases and J lost 5, with 18 bases in between. CDR1 is DFQATT and CDR2 is SNEGSKA in the germline V gene (reference sequence). This CDR3 is built from 14 residues. The CDR3 here is CSAPGTRGWETQYF. DNA of the CDR3: TGCAGTGCTCCCGGGACAAGGGGCTGGGAGACCCAGTACTTC.

At least ten counts were recorded for this clonotype. CDR3 sequence: CASSQDIGDRAYNEQFF. CDR3 coding DNA: TGTGCCAGCAGCCAAGATATTGGGGACAGGGCCTACAATGAGCAGTTCTTC. The chain carries TRBV3-1 and TRBJ2-1; 9 bases are shared with TRBD1. J gave up 2 bases and V 0 bases, and 5 bases lay outside the gene matches. The CDR3 sequence is 17 residues long. Germline-derived CDR1 and CDR2 are LGHDT and YNNKEL (reference sequence).

V and J are TRBV27 and TRBJ2-1; D possibly corresponds to TRBD2 (7 bases). Per germline, CDR1 MNHEY and CDR2 SMNVEV (reference sequence). The CDR3 covers 13 residues. V gave up 3 bases and J gave up 9 bases, with 12 bases separating them. DNA for the CDR3: TGTGCCAGCAGTTTGGCGGGGGCGGGTGAGCAGTTCTTC. As protein: CASSLAGAGEQFF.

The chain combines TRBV4-3 with TRBJ2-1; the match to TRBD2 covers 8 bases. The length of the CDR3 is 15 residues. The J segment lost 4 bases and the V segment lost 3 bases, leaving 5 bases of the junction unmatched. CDR1 is LGHNA, CDR2 YSLEER, per germline. CDR3 in amino acids: CASSHIAGTYNEQFF. CDR3 coding DNA: TGCGCCAGCAGCCATATAGCGGGGACATACAATGAGCAGTTCTTC.

The chain employs TRBV20-1 and TRBJ2-7; D is unresolved. Trimming stripped 6 bases from V and 4 bases from J, with 25 bases between. The CDR3 contains 16 residues. Germline V gene lookup returns CDR1 DFQATT and CDR2 SNEGSKA (reference sequence). CDR3 sequence reads: CSAAPRILVQNYEQYF. For the CDR3, the DNA is TGCAGTGCGGCACCCCGTATATTGGTGCAGAATTACGAGCAGTACTTC.

V is TRBV24-1 and J is TRBJ2-1; 10 bases are shared with TRBD2. This CDR3 region has 18 residues. Germline V CDR1 and CDR2: KGHDR, SFDVKD. The trim removed 4 bases at V and 4 bases at J, leaving 12 bases unmatched. The CDR3 DNA reads as TGTGCCACCAGTGACCCAGTGATAGCGGGAGGAAAATACAATGAGCAGTTCTTC. It is translated as CATSDPVIAGGKYNEQFF.

V is TRBV20-1 and J is TRBJ2-7; D uncertain. Germline-derived CDR1 and CDR2 are DFQATT and SNEGSKA (reference sequence). V was clipped by 1 base and J by 2 bases, with 18 bases between them. This CDR3 contains 16 residues. CDR3 sequence (DNA): TGCAGTGCTAGAGGTCTATCGGGCGGATTAACCTACGAGCAGTACTTC. This sequence encodes CSARGLSGGLTYEQYF.

The V call is TRBV20-1, the J call TRBJ2-4; no definite D call. This CDR3 comprises 14 residues. Germline V gene lookup returns CDR1 DFQATT and CDR2 SNEGSKA (reference sequence). V was cut by 3 bases and J by 10 bases, with 19 bases left in between. Here the CDR3 reads CSASWPGEVRIQYF. CDR3 coding DNA: TGCAGTGCTAGTTGGCCGGGTGAGGTCAGGATTCAGTACTTC.

V gene TRBV3-1 combines with J gene TRBJ2-5, with 7 bases aligning to TRBD1. J gave up 7 bases and V 2 bases, and 10 bases lay outside the gene matches. The CDR3 runs to 15 residues. In germline, CDR1 is LGHDT, CDR2 YNNKEL (reference sequence). The CDR3, as DNA: TGTGCCAGCAGCCAATTTCGACAGGGCCTTGGGACCCAGTACTTC. This codes for CASSQFRQGLGTQYF.

The chain has TRBV7-2 and TRBJ1-1; D call uncertain. CDR1 is SGHTA and CDR2 is FQGNSA in the germline V gene. The CDR3 consists of 16 residues. Trimming left V 5 bases short and J 4 bases short, with 20 bases between. The CDR3 region has the DNA TGTGCCAGCAGCAAACGATACGCTTTCTCGGGCACTGAAGCTTTCTTT. It codes for CASSKRYAFSGTEAFF.

The chain joins TRBV30 to TRBJ2-1; D is uncertain. CDR1 GTSNPN and CDR2 SVGIG come from the germline V gene (reference sequence). V was pared by 1 base and J by 4 bases, with 5 bases between. CDR3 length: 12 residues. CDR3 sequence: CAWSATYNEQFF. The CDR3 bases are TGTGCCTGGAGTGCGACATACAATGAGCAGTTCTTC.

This clonotype is a singleton in its sample. The chain carries TRBV11-1 and TRBJ2-3; TRBD1 might be the D (5 bases). V dropped 7 bases and J dropped 4 bases, with 12 bases sitting between them. CDR1 SGHAT and CDR2 FQDESV come from the germline V gene (reference sequence). This CDR3 spans 13 amino acids. The CDR3 is CASNQGASDTQYF. The CDR3 bases are TGTGCCAGCAATCAAGGGGCATCAGATACGCAGTATTTT.

The chain carries TRBV28 and TRBJ2-7; D gene unclear. The CDR3 has 13 residues. Germline CDR1 reads MDHEN; CDR2 reads SYDVKM. Trimming stripped 2 bases from V and 2 bases from J, with 7 bases between. The CDR3 DNA is TGTGCCAGCAGTTTAGTAAAACCCTACGAGCAGTACTTC. This sequence encodes CASSLVKPYEQYF.

The gene calls are TRBV3-1 and TRBJ1-1, with D perhaps TRBD1 (5 bases). V was clipped by 1 base and J by 5 bases, with 17 bases between them. Per germline, CDR1 LGHDT and CDR2 YNNKEL (reference sequence). This CDR3 region has 16 residues. The DNA of the CDR3 is TGTGCCAGCAGCCAAGGATTGGGACGGAGTAGGACTGAAGCTTTCTTT. Its translation: CASSQGLGRSRTEAFF.

This clonotype was seen more than once but under ten times. J is TRBJ2-1 and V is TRBV20-1; D gene ambiguous. The V end was cut by 5 bases, the J end by 9 bases, with 8 bases between. This CDR3 is 10 amino acids long. Looked up from germline, CDR1 is DFQATT and CDR2 is SNEGSKA (reference sequence). This CDR3 is CSADFSEQFF. For the CDR3, the DNA is TGCAGTGCTGACTTCAGTGAGCAGTTCTTC.

The table lists this clonotype with a few counts. The V gene is TRBV7-6, the J gene TRBJ2-1, with D possibly matching TRBD1 (5 bases). The length of the CDR3 is 13 residues. The germline V and J ends were trimmed by 2 bases and 5 bases, with 7 bases remaining between them. Germline loops: CDR1 SGHVS, CDR2 FNYEAQ. CDR3 amino acids: CASSLNRNNEQFF. Written as DNA, the CDR3 is TGTGCCAGCAGCTTAAACAGGAACAATGAGCAGTTCTTC.